The sequence of this T cell receptor (beta chain) was determined in a study of CD8 T cells in Susac syndrome. cDNA came from roughly 0.53 to 1 ug RNA primed by random hexamers. A single record per CDR3 protein comes from TCRdb applying MiXCR to the immunoSEQ multiplex PCR reads. The data hold around 200,000 distinct CDR3 sequences, with more than 85% observed a single time. The V end was cut by 2 bases, the J end by 3 bases, with 10 bases between. This CDR3 has 15 amino acids. Looked up from germline, CDR1 is KGHDR and CDR2 is SFDVKD. This clonotype was obtained from a human donor with multiple sclerosis. The chain uses TRBV24-1 and TRBJ2-1, with unresolved D. Sequenced input: CD8+ T cells from PBMCs. The CDR3 DNA reads as TGTGCCACCAGTGATTCCACCAGATACTACAATGAGCAGTTCTTC. Residues: CATSDSTRYYNEQFF.